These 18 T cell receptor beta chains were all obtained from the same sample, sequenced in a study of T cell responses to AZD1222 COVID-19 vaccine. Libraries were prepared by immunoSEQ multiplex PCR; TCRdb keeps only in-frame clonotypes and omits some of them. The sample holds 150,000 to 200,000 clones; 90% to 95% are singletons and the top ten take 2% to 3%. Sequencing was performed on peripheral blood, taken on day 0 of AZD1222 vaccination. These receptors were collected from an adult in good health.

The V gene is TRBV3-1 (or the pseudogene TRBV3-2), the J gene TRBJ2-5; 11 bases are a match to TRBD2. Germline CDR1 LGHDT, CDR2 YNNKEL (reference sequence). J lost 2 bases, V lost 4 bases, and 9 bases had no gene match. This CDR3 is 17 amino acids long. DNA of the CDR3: TGTGCCAGCAGCCTTAGGACTAGCGGGCCCCTGCAAGAGACCCAGTACTTC. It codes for CASSLRTSGPLQETQYF.

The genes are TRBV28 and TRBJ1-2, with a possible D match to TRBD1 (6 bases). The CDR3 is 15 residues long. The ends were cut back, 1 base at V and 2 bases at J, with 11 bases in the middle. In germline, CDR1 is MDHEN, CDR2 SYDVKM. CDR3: CASSLSLGHNYGYTF. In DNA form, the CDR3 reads TGTGCCAGCAGTTTATCCCTGGGACACAACTATGGCTACACCTTC.

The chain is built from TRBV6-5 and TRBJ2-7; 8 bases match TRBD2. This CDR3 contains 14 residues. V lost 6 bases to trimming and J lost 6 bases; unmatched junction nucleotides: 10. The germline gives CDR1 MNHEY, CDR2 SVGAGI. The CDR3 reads CASSPLREGPEQYF. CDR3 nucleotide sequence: TGTGCCAGCAGCCCCTTACGGGAGGGCCCCGAGCAGTACTTC.

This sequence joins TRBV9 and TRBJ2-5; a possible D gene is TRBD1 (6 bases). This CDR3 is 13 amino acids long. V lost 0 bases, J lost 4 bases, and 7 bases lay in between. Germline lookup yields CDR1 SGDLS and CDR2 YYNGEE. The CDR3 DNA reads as TGTGCCAGCAGCGTAGTAGGGGGAGAGACCCAGTACTTC. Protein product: CASSVVGGETQYF. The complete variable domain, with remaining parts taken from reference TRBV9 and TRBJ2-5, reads DSGVTQTPKHLITATGQRVTLRCSPRSGDLSVYWYQQSLDQGLQFLIQYYNGEERAKGNILERFSAQQFPDLHSELNLSSLELGDSALYFCASSVVGGETQYFGPGTRLLVL.

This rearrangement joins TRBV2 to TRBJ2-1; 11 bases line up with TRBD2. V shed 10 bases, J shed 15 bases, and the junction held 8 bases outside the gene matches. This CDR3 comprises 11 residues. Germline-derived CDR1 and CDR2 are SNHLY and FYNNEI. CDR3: CATLLAGEGFF. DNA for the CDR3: TGTGCCACCCTACTAGCGGGGGAGGGGTTCTTC.

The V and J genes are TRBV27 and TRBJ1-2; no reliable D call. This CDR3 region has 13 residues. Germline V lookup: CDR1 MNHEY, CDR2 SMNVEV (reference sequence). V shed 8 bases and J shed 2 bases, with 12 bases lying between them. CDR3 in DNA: TGTGCCAGCTCTAGAGAAGGGAACTATGGCTACACCTTC. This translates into CASSREGNYGYTF.

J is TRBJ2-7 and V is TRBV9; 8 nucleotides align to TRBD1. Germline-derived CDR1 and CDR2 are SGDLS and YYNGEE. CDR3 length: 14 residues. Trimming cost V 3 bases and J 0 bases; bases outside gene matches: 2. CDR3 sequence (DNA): TGTGCCAGCAGCGCGACAGGGGCCTCCTACGAGCAGTACTTC. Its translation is CASSATGASYEQYF.

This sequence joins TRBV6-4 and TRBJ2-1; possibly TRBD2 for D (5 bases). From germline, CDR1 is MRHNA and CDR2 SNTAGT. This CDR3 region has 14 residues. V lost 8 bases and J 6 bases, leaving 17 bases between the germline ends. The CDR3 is CASSPEDRGNEQFF. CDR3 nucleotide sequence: TGTGCCAGCTCCCCCGAGGACCGGGGCAATGAGCAGTTCTTC.

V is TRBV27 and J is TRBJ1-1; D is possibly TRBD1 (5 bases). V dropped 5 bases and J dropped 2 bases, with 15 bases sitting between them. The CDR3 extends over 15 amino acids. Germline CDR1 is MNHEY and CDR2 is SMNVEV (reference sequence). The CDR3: CASSHAGTANTEAFF. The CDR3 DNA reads TGTGCCAGCAGTCACGCAGGGACGGCTAACACTGAAGCTTTCTTT.

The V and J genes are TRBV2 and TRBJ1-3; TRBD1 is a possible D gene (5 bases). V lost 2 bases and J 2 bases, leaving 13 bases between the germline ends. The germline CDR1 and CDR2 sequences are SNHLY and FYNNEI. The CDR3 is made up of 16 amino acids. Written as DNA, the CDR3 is TGTGCCAGCAGTGAACGTCAGGGAGGGGCTGGAAACACCATATATTTT. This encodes CASSERQGGAGNTIYF.

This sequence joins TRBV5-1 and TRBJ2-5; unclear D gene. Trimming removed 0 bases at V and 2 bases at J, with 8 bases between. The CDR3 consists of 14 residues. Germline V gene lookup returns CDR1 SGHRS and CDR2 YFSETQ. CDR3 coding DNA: TGCGCCAGCAGCTTGGGGGTAGGGCAAGAGACCCAGTACTTC. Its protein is CASSLGVGQETQYF.

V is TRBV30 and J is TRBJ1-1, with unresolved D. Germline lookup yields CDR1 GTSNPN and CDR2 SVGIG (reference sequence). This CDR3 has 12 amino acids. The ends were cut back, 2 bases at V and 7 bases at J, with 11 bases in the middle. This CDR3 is CAWSFGRIEAFF. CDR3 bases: TGTGCCTGGAGTTTTGGACGGATTGAAGCTTTCTTT.

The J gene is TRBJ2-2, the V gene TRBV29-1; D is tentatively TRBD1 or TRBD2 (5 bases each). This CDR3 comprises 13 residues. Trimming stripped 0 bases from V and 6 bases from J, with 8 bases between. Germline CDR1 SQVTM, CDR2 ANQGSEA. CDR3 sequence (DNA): TGCAGCGTTGAAGAGGGGGTGGCCGGGGAGCTGTTTTTT. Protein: CSVEEGVAGELFF.

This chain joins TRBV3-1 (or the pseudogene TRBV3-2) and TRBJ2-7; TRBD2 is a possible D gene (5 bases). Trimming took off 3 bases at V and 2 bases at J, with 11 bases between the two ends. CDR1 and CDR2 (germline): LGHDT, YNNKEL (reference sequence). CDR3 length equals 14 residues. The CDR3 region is CASSQGTRTYEQYF. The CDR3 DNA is TGTGCCAGCAGCCAGGGAACTAGGACCTACGAGCAGTACTTC.

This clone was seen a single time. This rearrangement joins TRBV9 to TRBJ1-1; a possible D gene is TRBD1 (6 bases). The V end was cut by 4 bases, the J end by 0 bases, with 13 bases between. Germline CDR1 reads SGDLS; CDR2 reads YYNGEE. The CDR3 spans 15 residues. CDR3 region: CASSPGHVVNTEAFF. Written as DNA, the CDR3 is TGTGCCAGCAGCCCGGGACACGTCGTGAACACTGAAGCTTTCTTT.

This chain's CDR3 is CASSLLAGGSTDTQYF. CDR3 sequence (DNA): TGTGCCAGCAGCTTACTAGCGGGAGGGAGCACAGATACGCAGTATTTT. The chain joins TRBV11-1 to TRBJ2-3, with 12 positions matching TRBD2. This CDR3 spans 16 amino acids. V was clipped by 2 bases and J by 0 bases; unmatched bases: 0. Looked up from germline, CDR1 is SGHAT and CDR2 is FQDESV (reference sequence).

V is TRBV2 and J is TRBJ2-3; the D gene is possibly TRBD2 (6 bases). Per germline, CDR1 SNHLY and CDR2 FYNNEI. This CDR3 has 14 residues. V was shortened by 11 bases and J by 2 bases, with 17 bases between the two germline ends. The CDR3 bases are TGTGCCGGAAGACTAGGAAAGCTCACAGATACGCAGTATTTT. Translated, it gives CAGRLGKLTDTQYF.

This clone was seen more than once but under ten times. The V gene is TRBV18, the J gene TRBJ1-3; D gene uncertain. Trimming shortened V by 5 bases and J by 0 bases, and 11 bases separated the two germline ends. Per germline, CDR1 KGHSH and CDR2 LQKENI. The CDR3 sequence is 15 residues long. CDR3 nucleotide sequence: TGTGCCAGCTCAAGACGGCGGGACTCTGGAAACACCATATATTTT. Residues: CASSRRRDSGNTIYF.